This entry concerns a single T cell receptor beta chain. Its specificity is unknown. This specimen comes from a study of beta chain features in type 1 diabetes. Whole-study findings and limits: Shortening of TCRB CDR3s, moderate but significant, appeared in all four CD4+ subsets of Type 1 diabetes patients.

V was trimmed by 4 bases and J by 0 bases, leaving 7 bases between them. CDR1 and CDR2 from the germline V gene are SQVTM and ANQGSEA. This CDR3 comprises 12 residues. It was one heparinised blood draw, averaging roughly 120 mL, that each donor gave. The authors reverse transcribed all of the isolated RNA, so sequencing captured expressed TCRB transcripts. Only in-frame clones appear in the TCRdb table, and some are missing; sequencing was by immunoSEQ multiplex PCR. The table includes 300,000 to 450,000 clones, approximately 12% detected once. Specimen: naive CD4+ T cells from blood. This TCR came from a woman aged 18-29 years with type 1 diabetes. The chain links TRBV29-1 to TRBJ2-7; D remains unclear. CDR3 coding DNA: TGCAGCGTTGTCAGCGACTCCTACGAGCAGTACTTC. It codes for CSVVSDSYEQYF.